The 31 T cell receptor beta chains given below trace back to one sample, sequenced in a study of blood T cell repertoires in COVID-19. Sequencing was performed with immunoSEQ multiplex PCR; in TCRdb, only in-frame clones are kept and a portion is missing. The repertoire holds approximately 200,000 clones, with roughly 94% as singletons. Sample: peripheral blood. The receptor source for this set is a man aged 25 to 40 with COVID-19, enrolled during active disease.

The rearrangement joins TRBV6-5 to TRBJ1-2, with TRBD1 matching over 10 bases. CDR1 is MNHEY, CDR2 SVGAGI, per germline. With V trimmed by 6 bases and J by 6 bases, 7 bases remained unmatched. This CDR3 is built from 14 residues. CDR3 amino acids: CASRRDRGLHGYTF. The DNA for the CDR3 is TGTGCCAGCAGGAGGGACAGGGGTCTCCATGGCTACACCTTC.

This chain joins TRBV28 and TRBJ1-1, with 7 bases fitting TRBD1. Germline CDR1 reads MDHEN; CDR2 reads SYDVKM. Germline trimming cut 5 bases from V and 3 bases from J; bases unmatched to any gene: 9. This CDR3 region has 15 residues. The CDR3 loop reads CASSRGTVGYTEAFF. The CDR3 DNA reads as TGTGCCAGCAGTCGGGGGACAGTAGGGTACACTGAAGCTTTCTTT.

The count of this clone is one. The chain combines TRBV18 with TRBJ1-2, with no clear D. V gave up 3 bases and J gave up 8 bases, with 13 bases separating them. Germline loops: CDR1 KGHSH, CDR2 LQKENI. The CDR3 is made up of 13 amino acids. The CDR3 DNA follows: TGTGCCAGCTCACCCCCCCGGGATGGAGGCTACACCTTC. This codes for CASSPPRDGGYTF.

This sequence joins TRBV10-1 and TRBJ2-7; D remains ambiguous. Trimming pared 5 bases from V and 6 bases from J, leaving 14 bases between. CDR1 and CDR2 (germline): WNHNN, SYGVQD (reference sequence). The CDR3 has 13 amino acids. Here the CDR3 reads CASSSRGLGEQYF. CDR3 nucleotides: TGCGCCAGCAGTTCTAGAGGTCTGGGCGAGCAGTACTTC.

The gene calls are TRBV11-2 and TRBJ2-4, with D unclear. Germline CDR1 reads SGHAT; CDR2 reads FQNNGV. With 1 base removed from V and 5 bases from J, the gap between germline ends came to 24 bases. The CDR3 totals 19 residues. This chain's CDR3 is CASSLAPRPGFGHQNIQYF. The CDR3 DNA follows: TGTGCCAGCAGCTTAGCCCCCAGGCCTGGTTTTGGCCATCAAAACATTCAGTACTTC.

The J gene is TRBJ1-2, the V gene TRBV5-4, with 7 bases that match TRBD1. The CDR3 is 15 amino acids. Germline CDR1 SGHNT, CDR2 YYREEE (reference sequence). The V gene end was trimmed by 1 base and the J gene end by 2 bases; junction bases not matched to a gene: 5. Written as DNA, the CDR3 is TGTGCCAGCAGCTTGATCGGGACAGAGAACTATGGCTACACCTTC. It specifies CASSLIGTENYGYTF.

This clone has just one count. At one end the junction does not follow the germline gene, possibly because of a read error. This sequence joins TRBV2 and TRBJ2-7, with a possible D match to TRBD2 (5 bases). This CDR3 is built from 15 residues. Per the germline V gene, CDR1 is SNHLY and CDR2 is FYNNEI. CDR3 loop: CASSDPPRGSFEQYF. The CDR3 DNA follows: TGTGCCAGCAGTGATCCCCCCCGAGGGTCCTTCGAGCAGTACTTC.

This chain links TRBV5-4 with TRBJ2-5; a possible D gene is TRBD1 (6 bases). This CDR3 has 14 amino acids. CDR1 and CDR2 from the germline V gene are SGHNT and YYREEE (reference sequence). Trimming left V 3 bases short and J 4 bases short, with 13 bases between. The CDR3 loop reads CASSSTGSGETQYF. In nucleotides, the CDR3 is TGTGCCAGCAGCTCTACAGGGTCGGGAGAGACCCAGTACTTC.

The CDR3 sequence is CASSLAGSGGTEAQYF. The CDR3 DNA sequence: TGTGCCAGCAGCTTAGCCGGTAGCGGGGGGACCGAGGCCCAGTACTTC. The rearrangement uses TRBV7-2 and TRBJ2-5; 10 nucleotides line up with TRBD2. Germline CDR1 and CDR2: SGHTA and FQGNSA. The J segment lost 9 bases and the V segment lost 0 bases, leaving 10 bases of the junction unmatched. This CDR3 region has 16 residues.

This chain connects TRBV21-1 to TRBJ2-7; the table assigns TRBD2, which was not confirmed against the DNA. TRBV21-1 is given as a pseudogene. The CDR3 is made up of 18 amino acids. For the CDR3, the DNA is TGTGCCAGCAGCAAAGAAGGGAGGATTGATCGAACTCCCTACGAGCAGTACTTC. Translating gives CASSKEGRIDRTPYEQYF.

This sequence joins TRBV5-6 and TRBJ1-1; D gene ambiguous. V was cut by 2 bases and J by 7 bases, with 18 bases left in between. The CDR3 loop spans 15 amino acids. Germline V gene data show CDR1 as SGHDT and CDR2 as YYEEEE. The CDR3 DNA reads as TGTGCCAGCAGCTTAATGGCGGGTACGGTTATTGAAGCTTTCTTT. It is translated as CASSLMAGTVIEAFF. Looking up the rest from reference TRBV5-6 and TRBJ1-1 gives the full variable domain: DAGVTQSPTHLIKTRGQQVTLRCSPKSGHDTVSWYQQALGQGPQFIFQYYEEEERQRGNFPDRFSGHQFPNYSSELNVNALLLGDSALYLCASSLMAGTVIEAFFGQGTRLTVV.

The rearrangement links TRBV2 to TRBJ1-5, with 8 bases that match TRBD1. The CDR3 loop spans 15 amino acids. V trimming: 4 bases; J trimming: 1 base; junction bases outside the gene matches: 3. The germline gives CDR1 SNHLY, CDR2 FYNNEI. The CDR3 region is CASSGQGASNQPQHF. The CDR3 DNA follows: TGTGCCAGCAGTGGGCAGGGGGCCAGCAATCAGCCCCAGCATTTT.

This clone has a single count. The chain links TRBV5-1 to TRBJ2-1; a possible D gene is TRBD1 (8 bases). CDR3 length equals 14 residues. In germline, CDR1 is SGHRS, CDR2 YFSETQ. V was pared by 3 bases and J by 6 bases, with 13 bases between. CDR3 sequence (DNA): TGCGCCAGCAGCTCAGGGGGCGGGAGCAATGAGCAGTTCTTC. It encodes CASSSGGGSNEQFF.

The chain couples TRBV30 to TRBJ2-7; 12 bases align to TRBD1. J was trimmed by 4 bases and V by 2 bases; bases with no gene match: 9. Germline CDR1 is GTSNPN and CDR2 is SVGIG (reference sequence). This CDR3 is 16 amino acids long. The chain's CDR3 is CAWSPKWGQGAYEQYF. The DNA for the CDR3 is TGTGCCTGGAGTCCTAAGTGGGGACAGGGGGCATACGAGCAGTACTTC.

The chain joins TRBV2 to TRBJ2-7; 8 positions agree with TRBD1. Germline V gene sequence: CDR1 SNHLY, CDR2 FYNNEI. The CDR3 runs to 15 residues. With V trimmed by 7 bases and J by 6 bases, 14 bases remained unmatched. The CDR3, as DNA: TGTGCCAGCACTCTCAGGGGGACAGGAGTCGCCGAGCAGTACTTC. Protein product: CASTLRGTGVAEQYF.

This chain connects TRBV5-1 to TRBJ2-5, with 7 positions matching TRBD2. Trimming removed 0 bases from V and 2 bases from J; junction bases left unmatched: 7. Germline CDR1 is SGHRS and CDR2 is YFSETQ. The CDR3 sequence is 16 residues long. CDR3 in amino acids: CASSLDLAVLQETQYF. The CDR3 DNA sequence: TGCGCCAGCAGCTTGGATCTAGCGGTACTACAAGAGACCCAGTACTTC.

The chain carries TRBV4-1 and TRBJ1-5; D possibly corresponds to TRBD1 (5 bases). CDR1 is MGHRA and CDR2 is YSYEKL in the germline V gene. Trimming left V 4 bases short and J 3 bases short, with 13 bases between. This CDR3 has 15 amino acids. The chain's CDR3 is CASSRVQGDNQPQHF. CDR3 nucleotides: TGCGCCAGCAGCCGGGTCCAGGGTGACAATCAGCCCCAGCATTTT.

Written as DNA, the CDR3 is TGTGCCAGCAGCCAGACGACAGGGGGGGACACTGAAGCTTTCTTT. As protein: CASSQTTGGDTEAFF. This chain uses TRBV3-1 (or the pseudogene TRBV3-2) with TRBJ1-1; 9 bases fit TRBD1. The CDR3 has 15 amino acids. CDR1 and CDR2 (germline): LGHDT, YNNKEL (reference sequence). Trimming took 3 bases from V and 3 from J; bases not matched to a gene: 5.

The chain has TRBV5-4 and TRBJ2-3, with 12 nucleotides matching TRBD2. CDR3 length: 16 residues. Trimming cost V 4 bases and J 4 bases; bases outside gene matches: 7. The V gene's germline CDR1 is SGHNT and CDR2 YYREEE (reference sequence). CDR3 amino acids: CASSRPSGGAPDTQYF. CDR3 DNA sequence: TGTGCCAGCAGCCGACCTAGCGGGGGGGCTCCAGATACGCAGTATTTT.

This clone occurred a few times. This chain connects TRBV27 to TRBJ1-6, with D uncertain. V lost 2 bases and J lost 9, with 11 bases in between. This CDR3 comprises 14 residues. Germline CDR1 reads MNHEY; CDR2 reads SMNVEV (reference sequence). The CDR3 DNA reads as TGTGCCAGCAGTTTAGCGACTCTAGGTTCACCCCTCCACTTT. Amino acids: CASSLATLGSPLHF.

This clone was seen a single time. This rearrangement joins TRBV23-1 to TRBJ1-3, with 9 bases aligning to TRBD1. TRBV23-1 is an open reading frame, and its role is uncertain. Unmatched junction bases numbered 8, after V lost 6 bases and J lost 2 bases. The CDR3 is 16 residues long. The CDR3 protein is CASSLGQGRTGNTIYF. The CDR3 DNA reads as TGCGCCAGCAGCCTCGGACAGGGGAGGACTGGAAACACCATATATTTT.

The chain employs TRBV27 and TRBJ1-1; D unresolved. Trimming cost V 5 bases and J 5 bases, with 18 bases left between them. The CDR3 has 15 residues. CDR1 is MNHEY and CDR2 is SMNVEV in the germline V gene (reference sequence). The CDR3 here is CASSPGGGRQTEAFF. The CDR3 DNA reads TGTGCCAGCAGTCCCGGAGGAGGGCGTCAAACTGAAGCTTTCTTT.

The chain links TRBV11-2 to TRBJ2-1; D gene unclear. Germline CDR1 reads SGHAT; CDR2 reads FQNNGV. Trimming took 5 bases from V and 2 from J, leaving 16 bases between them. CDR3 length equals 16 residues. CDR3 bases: TGTGCCAGCAGCCCCCAGTTAAAAGTGGCCTACAATGAGCAGTTCTTC. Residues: CASSPQLKVAYNEQFF.

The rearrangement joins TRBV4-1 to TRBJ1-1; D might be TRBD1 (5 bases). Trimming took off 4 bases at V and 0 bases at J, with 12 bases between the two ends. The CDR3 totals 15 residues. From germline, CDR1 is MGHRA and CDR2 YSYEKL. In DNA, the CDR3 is TGCGCCAGCAGCCCCGGACAAGGGGTGAACACTGAAGCTTTCTTT. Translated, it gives CASSPGQGVNTEAFF.

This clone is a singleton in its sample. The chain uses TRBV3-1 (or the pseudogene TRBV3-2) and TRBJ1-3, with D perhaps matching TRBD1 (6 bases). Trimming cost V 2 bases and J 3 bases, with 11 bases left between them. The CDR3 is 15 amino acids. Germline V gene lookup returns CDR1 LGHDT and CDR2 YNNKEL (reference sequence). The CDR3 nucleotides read TGTGCCAGCAGCCAACAGGGGCTGGGTGGAAACACCATATATTTT. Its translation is CASSQQGLGGNTIYF.

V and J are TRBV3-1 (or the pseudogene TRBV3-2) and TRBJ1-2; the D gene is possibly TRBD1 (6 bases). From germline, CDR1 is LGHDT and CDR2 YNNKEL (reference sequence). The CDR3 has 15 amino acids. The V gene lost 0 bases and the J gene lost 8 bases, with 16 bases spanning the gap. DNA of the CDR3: TGTGCCAGCAGCCAAGATAGCAGGGGCGAGGGCGGCTACACCTTC. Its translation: CASSQDSRGEGGYTF.

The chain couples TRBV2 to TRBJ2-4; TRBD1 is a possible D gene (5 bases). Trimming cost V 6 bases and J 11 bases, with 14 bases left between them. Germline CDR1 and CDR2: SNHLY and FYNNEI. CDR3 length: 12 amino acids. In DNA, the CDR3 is TGTGCCAGCAGACGTGATGGCAGGGTTCAGTACTTC. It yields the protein CASRRDGRVQYF.

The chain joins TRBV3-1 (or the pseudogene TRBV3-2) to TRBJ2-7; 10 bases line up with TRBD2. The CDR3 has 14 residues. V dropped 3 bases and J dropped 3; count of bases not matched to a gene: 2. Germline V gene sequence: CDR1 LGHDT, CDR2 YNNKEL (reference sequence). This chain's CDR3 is CASSHSGGNYEQYF. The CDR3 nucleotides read TGTGCCAGCAGCCATAGCGGGGGGAACTACGAGCAGTACTTC.

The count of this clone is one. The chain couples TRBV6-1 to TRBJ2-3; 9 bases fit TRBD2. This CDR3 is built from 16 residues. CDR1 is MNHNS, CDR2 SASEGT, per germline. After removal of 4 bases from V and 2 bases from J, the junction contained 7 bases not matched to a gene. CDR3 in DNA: TGTGCCAGCAGTGCTAGTGCGGGGGGGCCCACAGATACGCAGTATTTT. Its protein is CASSASAGGPTDTQYF.

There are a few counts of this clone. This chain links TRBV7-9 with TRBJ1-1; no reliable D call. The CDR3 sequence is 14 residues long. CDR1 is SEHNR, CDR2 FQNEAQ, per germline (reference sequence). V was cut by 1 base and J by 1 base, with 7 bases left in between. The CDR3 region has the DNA TGTGCCAGCAGCTTAGGGGCAGAGAACACTGAAGCTTTCTTT. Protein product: CASSLGAENTEAFF. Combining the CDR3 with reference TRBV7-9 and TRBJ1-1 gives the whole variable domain DTGVSQNPRHKITKRGQNVTFRCDPISEHNRLYWYRQTLGQGPEFLTYFQNEAQLEKSRLLSDRFSAERPKGSFSTLEIQRTEQGDSAMYLCASSLGAENTEAFFGQGTRLTVV.

The CDR3 DNA follows: TGTGCCAGTCTGGACAGCACTAACTATGGCTACACCTTC. Residues: CASLDSTNYGYTF. The rearrangement joins TRBV2 to TRBJ1-2, with a weak D call TRBD1 (6 bases). The CDR3 is 13 residues long. Between the trimmed V and J ends, which lost 9 bases and 0 bases, there was a span of 11 bases. From germline, CDR1 is SNHLY and CDR2 FYNNEI.